The 14 T cell receptor beta chains below were found in one sample sequenced in a study of blood T cell repertoires in COVID-19. Repertoires were generated with immunoSEQ multiplex PCR, while TCRdb's copy carries only in-frame clones and drops some. The sample lists fewer than 450,000 clones; under 95% were seen once. The specimen sequenced was peripheral blood. The receptors originated from a woman younger than 35 who had recovered from COVID-19.

The chain links TRBV19 to TRBJ1-5, with D unclear. V shed 3 bases and J shed 2 bases, with 5 bases lying between them. This CDR3 has 13 amino acids. Germline values: CDR1 LNHDA, CDR2 SQIVND (reference sequence). The CDR3 loop is CASSMFGNQPQHF. The CDR3 DNA reads as TGTGCCAGTAGTATGTTCGGCAATCAGCCCCAGCATTTT.

The chain is built from TRBV7-4 and TRBJ2-2; the D gene is possibly TRBD2 (5 bases). Germline values: CDR1 SGHVT, CDR2 SQSDAQ. Trimming took 7 bases from V and 0 from J, leaving 15 bases between them. The CDR3 contains 16 residues. Written as DNA, the CDR3 is TGTGCCAGCAATATCCGAGGGAGTACGAACACCGGGGAGCTGTTTTTT. It encodes CASNIRGSTNTGELFF. Looking up the rest from reference TRBV7-4 and TRBJ2-2 gives the full variable domain: GAGVSQSPRYKVAKRGRDVALRCDSISGHVTLYWYRQTLGQGSEVLTYSQSDAQRDKSGRPSGRFSAERPERSVSTLKIQRTEQGDSAVYLCASNIRGSTNTGELFFGEGSRLTVL.

The chain couples TRBV6-1 to TRBJ1-3, with D possibly matching TRBD1 (5 bases). The CDR3 runs to 15 residues. In germline, CDR1 is MNHNS, CDR2 SASEGT. V shed 3 bases and J shed 4 bases, with 13 bases lying between them. The CDR3 reads CASSDMTVRGNTIYF. The CDR3 DNA is TGTGCCAGCAGTGATATGACAGTCAGGGGAAACACCATATATTTT.

The chain employs TRBV7-2 and TRBJ2-1, with 9 bases that match TRBD2. The germline V gene encodes CDR1 SGHTA and CDR2 FQGNSA. The CDR3 runs to 15 residues. J gave up 7 bases and V 7 bases, and 11 bases lay outside the gene matches. The CDR3, as DNA: TGTGCCAGCACCCGGAGGGGCGGGAGGGGAAATGAGCAGTTCTTC. It is translated as CASTRRGGRGNEQFF.

The count of this clone is one. The chain joins TRBV18 to TRBJ2-2, with 9 bases fitting TRBD2. The germline gives CDR1 KGHSH, CDR2 LQKENI. Unmatched junction bases numbered 8, after V lost 2 bases and J lost 4 bases. This CDR3 is 17 amino acids long. Here the CDR3 reads CASSPSAGGAGTGELFF. The CDR3, as DNA: TGTGCCAGCTCACCATCCGCGGGAGGGGCCGGCACCGGGGAGCTGTTTTTT.

This chain uses TRBV6-1 with TRBJ1-1, with D unresolved. Trimming took 3 bases from V and 1 from J, leaving 9 bases between them. Germline lookup yields CDR1 MNHNS and CDR2 SASEGT. The CDR3 spans 14 residues. In nucleotides, the CDR3 is TGTGCCAGCAGTGACCTAGCAGGGAACACTGAAGCTTTCTTT. Protein sequence: CASSDLAGNTEAFF.

This chain joins TRBV3-1 (or the pseudogene TRBV3-2) and TRBJ2-7; 8 nucleotides align to TRBD1. With 4 bases clipped from V and 3 bases from J, the junction kept 5 bases outside the gene matches. The germline V gene has CDR1 LGHDT and CDR2 YNNKEL (reference sequence). This CDR3 region has 14 residues. Here the CDR3 reads CASSPGTGIYEQYV. The CDR3 DNA reads as TGTGCCAGCAGCCCTGGGACAGGTATCTACGAGCAGTACGTC.

The chain links TRBV28 to TRBJ2-5, with D possibly matching TRBD1 (6 bases). V lost 2 bases, J lost 2 bases, and 12 bases lay in between. The CDR3 length is 15 residues. The V gene's germline CDR1 is MDHEN and CDR2 SYDVKM. DNA of the CDR3: TGTGCCAGCAGTTTAGACCCGACAGGTCAAGAGACCCAGTACTTC. Protein sequence: CASSLDPTGQETQYF.

In its sample, this clone was seen once. This CDR3 is also generated by other DNA sequences in the sample. The rearrangement links TRBV27 to TRBJ1-1; the D is unclear. Germline V CDR1 and CDR2: MNHEY, SMNVEV (reference sequence). This CDR3 contains 13 residues. V lost 5 bases and J 4 bases, leaving 11 bases between the germline ends. CDR3 nucleotide sequence: TGTGCCAGCAGTCTACTCGGTGGCACTGAAGCTTTCTTT. Amino acid sequence: CASSLLGGTEAFF.

As DNA, the CDR3 is TGTGCCAGCAGTTACTACGTGCGGGCCGGCAATCAGCCCCAGCATTTT. This sequence encodes CASSYYVRAGNQPQHF. V usage is TRBV6-2 or TRBV6-3 and J usage is TRBJ1-5; D remains ambiguous. V lost 1 base and J lost 2, with 12 bases in between. This CDR3 contains 16 residues. The V gene's germline CDR1 is MNHEY and CDR2 SVGEGT.

V is TRBV10-3 and J is TRBJ2-3; 8 bases agree with TRBD2. The CDR3 is 16 residues long. Looked up from germline, CDR1 is ENHRY and CDR2 is SYGVKD. With 0 bases clipped from V and 2 bases from J, the junction kept 4 bases outside the gene matches. The CDR3 is CAISESSGGTTDTQYF. CDR3 DNA: TGTGCCATCAGTGAGTCTTCGGGAGGGACCACAGATACGCAGTATTTT.

This rearrangement joins TRBV5-1 to TRBJ1-3; 8 positions agree with TRBD1. This CDR3 comprises 14 residues. The germline CDR1 and CDR2 sequences are SGHRS and YFSETQ. With V trimmed by 4 bases and J by 4 bases, 4 bases remained unmatched. CDR3 amino acids: CASSPGQVGNTIYF. The CDR3 DNA follows: TGCGCCAGCAGCCCGGGACAGGTCGGAAACACCATATATTTT. Based on the CDR3 plus reference TRBV5-1 and TRBJ1-3, the full variable domain is KAGVTQTPRYLIKTRGQQVTLSCSPISGHRSVSWYQQTPGQGLQFLFEYFSETQRNKGNFPGRFSGRQFSNSRSEMNVSTLELGDSALYLCASSPGQVGNTIYFGEGSWLTVV.

The count of this clone is one. The rearrangement uses TRBV7-9 and TRBJ2-2; 7 bases map to TRBD1. The germline V gene encodes CDR1 SEHNR and CDR2 FQNEAQ (reference sequence). The CDR3 totals 15 residues. The J segment lost 6 bases and the V segment lost 3 bases, leaving 7 bases of the junction unmatched. CDR3 nucleotides: TGTGCCAGCAGCTTGCCTCAGGGGGTCCCCGGGGAGCTGTTTTTT. Translated, it gives CASSLPQGVPGELFF.

The chain recombines TRBV2 with TRBJ1-2; D is unresolved. This CDR3 spans 14 amino acids. V was cut by 2 bases and J by 3 bases, with 10 bases left in between. The germline V gene has CDR1 SNHLY and CDR2 FYNNEI. The CDR3 reads CASSESYSHYGYTF. CDR3 coding DNA: TGTGCCAGCAGTGAATCGTACAGTCACTATGGCTACACCTTC.